This T cell receptor (beta chain) was identified in a study of T cell repertoires in cytomegalovirus infection. TCRdb ran MiXCR on the reads and lists one entry per CDR3 protein. Of some 940,000 distinct CDR3 sequences listed, about 33% are singletons. V gave up 5 bases and J gave up 4 bases; unmatched junction bases: 8. CDR3 size: 16 residues. CDR1 and CDR2 (germline): SGHVS, FNYEAQ. At least ten counts were recorded for this clonotype. The antigen is not known. This sequence originates from a human donor in good health (CMV status not recorded). Some clones in this sample may be carry-over from other donors' samples. The chain links TRBV7-6 to TRBJ1-1, with 12 bases aligning to TRBD1. Sample: cultured CD8+ T cells from PBMCs, taken from culture after CMV antigen stimulation. This chain's CDR3 is CASSLRDRGPGTEAFF. CDR3 coding DNA: TGTGCCAGCAGCCTCAGGGACAGGGGGCCGGGCACTGAAGCTTTCTTT.